This passage covers 21 T cell receptor beta chains from one sample sequenced in a study of PD-1 blockade in mismatch repair-deficient tumors. Clones were sequenced by immunoSEQ multiplex PCR, and TCRdb holds only the in-frame ones, with some missing. Of approximately 120,000 clones in the sample, more than 85% are singletons; the top ten hold roughly 13%. Sequenced material: peripheral blood, taken 44 weeks after starting pembrolizumab. The receptor set was obtained from an adult with mismatch repair-deficient cancer.

The J gene is TRBJ2-3, the V gene TRBV9; TRBD1 matches at 7 bases. The CDR3 extends over 15 amino acids. Germline lookup yields CDR1 SGDLS and CDR2 YYNGEE. With V trimmed by 4 bases and J by 3 bases, 8 bases remained unmatched. DNA for the CDR3: TGTGCCAGCAGCCCACGACAGGGATATACAGATACGCAGTATTTT. Its protein is CASSPRQGYTDTQYF.

This chain joins TRBV29-1 and TRBJ2-7; D uncertain. In germline, CDR1 is SQVTM, CDR2 ANQGSEA. The CDR3 has 18 residues. Deletions cut 4 bases from V and 5 bases from J, with 30 bases between. The CDR3 bases are TGCAGCGTTGCCGAATTTTGGAGTGCCGGCCCCATTGGGAACGAGCAGTACTTC. Translating gives CSVAEFWSAGPIGNEQYF.

The chain employs TRBV11-3 and TRBJ2-7; 8 bases map to TRBD2. CDR1 is SGHNT, CDR2 YENEEA, per germline. Unmatched junction bases numbered 6, after V lost 5 bases and J lost 3 bases. The CDR3 is made up of 14 amino acids. The CDR3 is CASSLGTRYYEQYF. Written as DNA, the CDR3 is TGTGCCAGCAGCCTAGGGACTAGATACTACGAGCAGTACTTC.

This rearrangement joins TRBV19 to TRBJ2-7, with 10 bases that match TRBD2. The germline V gene encodes CDR1 LNHDA and CDR2 SQIVND (reference sequence). The length of the CDR3 is 15 residues. J lost 0 bases, V lost 6 bases, and 5 bases had no gene match. This chain's CDR3 is CASSPSSGGSYEQYF. The CDR3 nucleotides are TGTGCCAGTAGCCCCTCTAGCGGGGGCTCCTACGAGCAGTACTTC.

The chain links TRBV30 to TRBJ2-2; D is tentatively TRBD1 or TRBD2 (5 bases each). CDR1 is GTSNPN, CDR2 SVGIG, per germline (reference sequence). CDR3 length: 16 amino acids. Trimming pared 0 bases from V and 6 bases from J, leaving 17 bases between. CDR3 amino acids: CAWSVSGRDPPGELFF. CDR3 in DNA: TGTGCCTGGAGTGTGAGTGGCAGGGACCCCCCCGGGGAGCTGTTTTTT.

The J gene is TRBJ1-1, the V gene TRBV11-2; TRBD1 matches 8 bases. The CDR3 length is 14 residues. CDR1 and CDR2 (germline): SGHAT, FQNNGV. V gave up 4 bases and J gave up 1 base; unmatched junction bases: 2. The chain's CDR3 is CASSSRGRNTEAFF. Written as DNA, the CDR3 is TGTGCCAGCAGCTCCAGGGGGCGGAACACTGAAGCTTTCTTT.

The chain is built from TRBV6-5 and TRBJ1-5; weak D call: TRBD1 (6 bases). Deletions cut 4 bases from V and 6 bases from J, with 13 bases between. CDR1 and CDR2 from the germline V gene are MNHEY and SVGAGI. This CDR3 is 14 amino acids long. CDR3 nucleotides: TGTGCCAGCAGTTCCACGACAGGCAGTCAGCCCCAGCATTTT. Amino acid sequence: CASSSTTGSQPQHF.

The chain has TRBV29-1 and TRBJ1-2; 8 positions agree with TRBD1. CDR1 is SQVTM, CDR2 ANQGSEA, per germline. V lost 7 bases to trimming and J lost 0 bases; unmatched junction nucleotides: 10. The CDR3 loop spans 15 amino acids. The CDR3 DNA reads as TGCAGCGCCGACTGGGGACAGGAATCTAACTATGGCTACACCTTC. Encoded protein: CSADWGQESNYGYTF. Filled out from reference TRBV29-1 and TRBJ1-2, the complete variable domain reads SAVISQKPSRDICQRGTSLTIQCQVDSQVTMMFWYRQQPGQSLTLIATANQGSEATYESGFVIDKFPISRPNLTFSTLTVSNMSPEDSSIYLCSADWGQESNYGYTFGSGTRLTVV.

The V call is TRBV7-8, the J call TRBJ2-3; 10 nucleotides align to TRBD2. This CDR3 has 20 amino acids. V was clipped by 0 bases and J by 0 bases; unmatched bases: 12. The germline gives CDR1 SGHVS, CDR2 FQNEAQ. Here the CDR3 reads CASSLARLAGALSSTDTQYF. The CDR3 nucleotides read TGTGCCAGCAGCTTAGCTAGGCTAGCGGGAGCCTTATCGAGCACAGATACGCAGTATTTT.

This sequence joins TRBV28 and TRBJ1-2; the match to TRBD1 covers 8 bases. The germline V gene encodes CDR1 MDHEN and CDR2 SYDVKM. After removal of 5 bases from V and 8 bases from J, the junction contained 13 bases not matched to a gene. This CDR3 region has 15 residues. The CDR3 DNA reads as TGTGCCAGCAGTCCGCACAGGGGGAGACTTTTGGGCTACACCTTC. Translating gives CASSPHRGRLLGYTF.

The chain joins TRBV14 to TRBJ1-2; no reliable D call. In germline, CDR1 is SGHDN, CDR2 FVKESK. This CDR3 region has 14 residues. Trimming pared 0 bases from V and 1 base from J, leaving 6 bases between. The CDR3 DNA is TGTGCCAGCAGCCAAGAGTCCGGTAACTATGGCTACACCTTC. This codes for CASSQESGNYGYTF.

J is TRBJ1-3 and V is TRBV5-1, with TRBD1 as a possible D gene (6 bases). Trimming cost V 4 bases and J 0 bases, with 11 bases left between them. Per the germline V gene, CDR1 is SGHRS and CDR2 is YFSETQ. This CDR3 has 15 amino acids. The DNA for the CDR3 is TGCGCCAGCAGCCCGGTGGGGGCCTCTGGAAACACCATATATTTT. Protein: CASSPVGASGNTIYF.

This clone appeared a single time. This sequence joins TRBV6-6 and TRBJ2-7; 10 bases line up with TRBD1. From germline, CDR1 is MNHNY and CDR2 SVGAGI (reference sequence). V was clipped by 4 bases and J by 0 bases; unmatched bases: 3. The CDR3 has 15 residues. The CDR3 spells CASSFGTGVSYEQYF. The CDR3 DNA is TGTGCCAGCAGTTTCGGGACAGGGGTCTCCTACGAGCAGTACTTC.

The chain links TRBV7-9 to TRBJ2-3, with D unclear. The CDR3 spans 14 residues. V was trimmed by 5 bases and J by 2 bases, leaving 11 bases between them. The germline V gene has CDR1 SEHNR and CDR2 FQNEAQ (reference sequence). The CDR3 here is CASSPNVNTDTQYF. In nucleotides, the CDR3 is TGTGCCAGCAGCCCAAATGTTAACACAGATACGCAGTATTTT.

V usage is TRBV11-2 and J usage is TRBJ2-7; maybe TRBD1 (7 bases). Trimming removed 5 bases at V and 5 bases at J, with 16 bases between. CDR1 is SGHAT and CDR2 is FQNNGV in the germline V gene. The CDR3 spans 14 residues. In DNA, the CDR3 is TGTGCCAGCAGCACTAGACAGGGAGGCAACGAGCAGTACTTC. It is translated as CASSTRQGGNEQYF.

This chain connects TRBV27 to TRBJ2-5; D is possibly TRBD1 or TRBD2 (5 bases each). CDR1 is MNHEY and CDR2 is SMNVEV in the germline V gene (reference sequence). The CDR3 extends over 16 amino acids. With 3 bases removed from V and 6 bases from J, the gap between germline ends came to 20 bases. CDR3 sequence reads: CASSFRPLSQGQTQYF. The CDR3 nucleotides read TGTGCCAGCAGTTTCCGCCCTCTTTCGCAGGGACAGACCCAGTACTTC.

This chain joins TRBV11-2 and TRBJ2-7, with 8 positions matching TRBD1. The length of the CDR3 is 13 residues. V lost 5 bases, J lost 6 bases, and 6 bases stayed unmatched. CDR1 and CDR2 (germline): SGHAT, FQNNGV. CDR3 DNA sequence: TGTGCCAGCAGCCATCTGACAGGGGCCGAGCAGTACTTC. This codes for CASSHLTGAEQYF.

The chain recombines TRBV15 with TRBJ2-3; 13 nucleotides match TRBD2. CDR1 and CDR2 from the germline V gene are LNHNV and YYDKDF (reference sequence). The CDR3 extends over 15 amino acids. Trimming at V came to 4 bases and at J to 4 bases, leaving 2 bases not matched to a gene. CDR3 DNA: TGTGCCACCAGCATAGGACTAGCGGGAGCAGATACGCAGTATTTT. It codes for CATSIGLAGADTQYF.

V gene TRBV4-1 combines with J gene TRBJ2-7; 7 positions agree with TRBD1. CDR1 and CDR2 from the germline V gene are MGHRA and YSYEKL. V was pared by 1 base and J by 4 bases, with 13 bases of the junction left unmatched. CDR3 size: 17 residues. The CDR3 DNA reads as TGCGCCAGCAGCCAAGCTCGACTTGTGACAGGGATTTACGAGCAGTACTTC. Translated: CASSQARLVTGIYEQYF.

This CDR3 reads CATTQTGGTYNEQFF. In DNA form, the CDR3 reads TGCGCCACTACGCAGACAGGGGGCACCTACAATGAGCAGTTCTTC. This sequence joins TRBV5-1 and TRBJ2-1; 10 nucleotides align to TRBD1. This CDR3 comprises 15 residues. J was trimmed by 2 bases and V by 9 bases; bases with no gene match: 8. The germline V gene encodes CDR1 SGHRS and CDR2 YFSETQ.

The chain carries TRBV27 and TRBJ2-1; D remains ambiguous. The CDR3 is made up of 13 amino acids. Germline V gene lookup returns CDR1 MNHEY and CDR2 SMNVEV (reference sequence). The ends were cut back, 3 bases at V and 8 bases at J, with 11 bases in the middle. CDR3 protein: CASSFAGYYEQFF. CDR3 nucleotides: TGTGCCAGCAGTTTCGCCGGTTACTATGAGCAGTTCTTC.